These T cell receptor beta chains were read from a single sample in a study of breast tumors, draining lymph nodes, adjacent tissues. TCRdb re-called the multiplex PCR reads through MiXCR, storing one row per CDR3 protein. The sample lists fewer than 200,000 distinct CDR3 sequences, 30% to 40% occurring once. Source material: axillary lymph node tissue. All receptors derive from a female donor with breast cancer. Some clones in this sample may be carry-over from other donors' samples. The conserved cysteine and the conserved F or W are not part of the CDR3 here. Each record gives: J gene, CDR3 length, V gene, CDR3 protein.

J gene: TRBJ2-2; CDR3 length: 10; V gene: TRBV9; CDR3 protein: ASSVRSGELF
J gene: TRBJ2-5; CDR3 length: 15; V gene: TRBV24-1; CDR3 protein: ATSGRGGAGQQETQY
J gene: TRBJ2-5; CDR3 length: 12; V gene: TRBV12-3/TRBV12-4; CDR3 protein: ASRLAGGGETQH
J gene: TRBJ1-1; CDR3 length: 11; V gene: TRBV20-1; CDR3 protein: SAIQPPGTEAF
J gene: TRBJ2-7; CDR3 length: 12; V gene: TRBV20-1; CDR3 protein: SARRSLAPNEQY
J gene: TRBJ2-5; CDR3 length: 12; V gene: TRBV7-6; CDR3 protein: ASSSNPLWETQY
J gene: TRBJ2-3; CDR3 length: 16; V gene: TRBV12-5; CDR3 protein: ASGLAPGGSGRADTQY
J gene: TRBJ2-7; CDR3 length: 12; V gene: TRBV6-2/TRBV6-3; CDR3 protein: ASSPTGGSYEQY
J gene: TRBJ2-7; CDR3 length: 12; V gene: TRBV6-5; CDR3 protein: ASSPPEYPYEQY
J gene: TRBJ2-3; CDR3 length: 13; V gene: TRBV28; CDR3 protein: ASSPPGQGQDTQY
J gene: TRBJ1-2; CDR3 length: 12; V gene: TRBV20-1; CDR3 protein: SARGDRANYGYT
J gene: TRBJ2-2; CDR3 length: 14; V gene: TRBV5-4; CDR3 protein: ASSLAFARYTGELF
J gene: TRBJ2-3; CDR3 length: 13; V gene: TRBV7-8; CDR3 protein: ASSLVRGSTDTQY
J gene: TRBJ2-2; CDR3 length: 14; V gene: TRBV20-1; CDR3 protein: SARDPQGGSTGELF
J gene: TRBJ2-2; CDR3 length: 12; V gene: TRBV9; CDR3 protein: ASSGGPGGGELF
J gene: TRBJ2-3; CDR3 length: 12; V gene: TRBV20-1; CDR3 protein: SAGDPRGTDTQY
J gene: TRBJ2-1; CDR3 length: 18; V gene: TRBV15; CDR3 protein: AASSFVGGPSISSYNEQF